This T cell receptor beta chain was captured in a study of regulatory T cells in long-lasting Graves disease. Time point denoted: newly diagnosed GD, antithyroid drugs for less than 3 months. Construction of the TCR library relied on RNA isolated from PBMCs. Around 9.8 milliliters of peripheral blood were taken and placed in EDTA tubes. Trimming at V came to 6 bases and at J to 5 bases, leaving 10 bases not matched to a gene. CDR3 length: 15 residues. This clonotype showed up many times. The antigen is undetermined. Study-level findings and limits: The number of shared public clonotypes was higher in persistent patients (2,741) than new patients (around 960).

Building of the TCR beta libraries involved iRepertoire HTBI primers and Arm-PCR of CDR3 regions. One entry per CDR3 protein results from TCRdb running MiXCR on the multiplex PCR reads. Of about 330,000 distinct CDR3 sequences in the sample, around 15% were seen once. The same data also contributed to another study, on T cells in Graves' hyperthyroidism and ophthalmopathy. Turning to that study: TCR CDR3 regions were first amplified by RT-PCR with HTBI primers. Ophthalmopathy was model-predicted a median roughly 6.2 months pre-onset.

The gene calls are TRBV12-3 or TRBV12-4 and TRBJ2-1; 7 bases fit TRBD2. The TCR originated in a woman between 18 and 29 years old with Graves disease. The sample here was peripheral blood mononuclear cells (PBMCs), taken at new diagnosis, from a patient treated with antithyroid drugs. CDR3 in amino acids: CASRGLSGGNNEQFF. In nucleotides, the CDR3 is TGTGCCAGCAGAGGGCTGTCGGGGGGAAACAATGAGCAGTTCTTC.